This T cell receptor beta chain was identified in a study of T cell repertoires in cytomegalovirus infection. In the study overall: Both CMV infection and a matching HLA type were indicated by public TCR beta signatures. Study-level findings and limits: HLA-C-restricted CMV-specific TCR beta clonotypes prevailed in the ex vivo response. Frequencies of public TCR beta families were cumulated, and this identified carriers of CMV plus the relevant HLA.

The germline CDR1 and CDR2 sequences are SEHNR and FQNEAQ (reference sequence). This CDR3 is 13 amino acids long. With 3 bases removed from V and 1 base from J, the gap between germline ends came to 6 bases. Points on this clonotype: Antigen unknown.

TCRdb reprocessed the reads via MiXCR and lists one record per CDR3 protein. The sample includes approximately 130,000 distinct CDR3 sequences, approximately 24% of them seen just once. This chain joins TRBV7-9 and TRBJ1-1; D perhaps matches TRBD1 (5 bases). The origin of this receptor is a human donor in good health (CMV status not recorded). Some clones in this sample may be carry-over from other donors' samples. Input material: PBMCs, sequenced either directly or after in vitro stimulation (not recorded which). As DNA, the CDR3 is TGTGCCAGCAGCTTCGGGACGAACACTGAAGCTTTCTTT. This sequence encodes CASSFGTNTEAFF.